Listed below are T cell receptor beta chains from one sample, sequenced in a study of shared clonotypes between healthy human individuals. Profiling relied on immunoSEQ multiplex PCR, and the TCRdb table lists in-frame clones only, not all of them. The data hold under 2.5 million clones, with 85% to 95% observed a single time. Material: naive CD4+ T cells from PBMCs. Receptors were obtained from a man aged 18 to 29 in good health. Some clones in this sample may be carry-over from other donors' samples. Each CDR3 is given with its conserved first and last residue. A D gene is named only where the DNA matches it firmly. Clone size, where shown, is once, few, many, or a class for clones that have expanded.

d_call | j_call | clone_size | v_call | cdr3_nt | cdr3_aa
NA | TRBJ2-7 | NA | TRBV6-5 | TGTGCCAGCAGCCCCCTGGGGGGGCGCGATGAGTACTTC | CASSPLGGRDEYF
TRBD1 | TRBJ1-2 | NA | TRBV29-1 | TGCAGCGTTGAATTCTACAGGGGGCCTTATGGCTACACCTTC | CSVEFYRGPYGYTF
NA | TRBJ2-4 | NA | TRBV28 | TGTGCCAGTTCCCTCGTGGGGGGCCGGTTCTTAGCCAAAAACATTCAGTACTTC | CASSLVGGRFLAKNIQYF
TRBD1 | TRBJ1-1 | NA | TRBV11-3 | TGTGCCAGCAGCTTACAGGGGGGGAACACTGAAGCTTTCTTT | CASSLQGGNTEAFF
NA | TRBJ1-1 | NA | TRBV6-5 | TGTGCCAGCAGCCCCGACAGGAAAAGGACTGAAGCTTTCTTT | CASSPDRKRTEAFF
NA | TRBJ1-4 | NA | TRBV6-1 | TGTGCCAGCACACAAGAGAAGGAAAAACTGTTTTTT | CASTQEKEKLFF
NA | TRBJ2-1 | NA | TRBV10-3 | TGTGCCATCAGTGGACAACTAGCCAATGAGCAGTTCTTC | CAISGQLANEQFF
TRBD1 | TRBJ1-2 | NA | TRBV28 | TGTGCCAGCAGTGGGGACAGGAGTTATGGCTACACCTTC | CASSGDRSYGYTF
TRBD1 | TRBJ1-3 | NA | TRBV5-1 | TGCGCCAGCAGCTTTTTGTTCGGGACAGATACTGGAAACACCATATATTTT | CASSFLFGTDTGNTIYF
NA | TRBJ2-7 | NA | TRBV7-9 | TGTGCCAGCAGCCTCTTGGGGGGTGGCGGGGGCCCTATCCCCTACGAGCAGTACTTC | CASSLLGGGGGPIPYEQYF
NA | TRBJ1-1 | NA | TRBV2 | TGTGCCAGCAGTGAATTGGCGAACACTGAAGCTTTCTTT | CASSELANTEAFF
NA | TRBJ2-5 | NA | TRBV5-6 | TGTGCCAGCAGCTTAGTCCACCAAGAGACCCAGTACTTC | CASSLVHQETQYF
NA | TRBJ2-7 | once | TRBV5-1 | TGCGCCAGCAGCTCCCTACCCACCCGGGACATGTCCTACGAGCAGTACTTC | CASSSLPTRDMSYEQYF
NA | TRBJ2-1 | NA | TRBV5-1 | TGCGCCAGCAGCCCCGGGGACTCAAACAATGAGCAGTTCTTC | CASSPGDSNNEQFF
NA | TRBJ1-2 | NA | TRBV19 | TGTGCCAGTAGTATTTGGCAGAGTAACTATGGCTACACCTTC | CASSIWQSNYGYTF
TRBD2 | TRBJ2-1 | once | TRBV11-2 | TGTGCCAGCAGCTTAGTTTCCGGGACTAGACTCTACAATGAGCAGTTCTTC | CASSLVSGTRLYNEQFF
NA | TRBJ2-7 | NA | TRBV5-1 | TGCGCCAGCAGCTTATTGGGCCCCTACGAGCAGTACTTC | CASSLLGPYEQYF
TRBD2 | TRBJ2-2 | NA | TRBV27 | TGTGCCAGCAGTTCTCTAGCGGAGAACACCGGGGAGCTGTTTTTT | CASSSLAENTGELFF
NA | TRBJ1-2 | NA | TRBV29-1 | TGCAGCGCCCTACTAGACGGCCGTGGAGGCTACACCTTC | CSALLDGRGGYTF
TRBD2 | TRBJ2-2 | NA | TRBV10-1 | TGCGCCAGCAGTGCACTAGCGGGGTCCACCGGGGAGCTGTTTTTT | CASSALAGSTGELFF
TRBD2 | TRBJ2-7 | NA | TRBV7-8 | TGTGCCAGCAGCCCTCTAGCGGGAGGTCCCTACGAGCAGTACTTC | CASSPLAGGPYEQYF
NA | TRBJ1-1 | once | TRBV7-9 | TGTGCCAGCAGCTTAAACTCTGGGAGCACTGAAGCTTTCTTT | CASSLNSGSTEAFF
NA | TRBJ1-4 | NA | TRBV5-1 | TGCGCCAGCAGCATGGACCTAAATGAAAAACTGTTTTTT | CASSMDLNEKLFF
NA | TRBJ2-3 | NA | TRBV5-1 | TGCGCCAGCCGGGCCTTCACAGATACGCAGTATTTT | CASRAFTDTQYF
NA | TRBJ2-5 | NA | TRBV2 | TGTGCCAGCACCCTAGGTCGGGACGGAGAAGAGACCCAGTACTTC | CASTLGRDGEETQYF
NA | TRBJ1-1 | NA | TRBV6-5 | TGTGCCAGCAGTCAACCTGGGTCCCTGGGAGCTTTCTTT | CASSQPGSLGAFF
NA | TRBJ2-5 | NA | TRBV15 | TGTGCCACCAGCCGAAAGCGGGACAGCATTCAAGAGACCCAGTACTTC | CATSRKRDSIQETQYF
TRBD2 | TRBJ2-1 | NA | TRBV5-1 | TGCGCCAGCAGCGCAGGCAGCGGGAGCCGCTACAATGAGCAGTTCTTC | CASSAGSGSRYNEQFF
NA | TRBJ2-3 | NA | TRBV19 | TGTGCCAGTAGTAAACAGGGCTCTAAGTCAGATACGCAGTATTTT | CASSKQGSKSDTQYF
NA | TRBJ1-1 | NA | TRBV2 | TGTGCCAGCAGTCCCCAAAACACTGAAGCTTTCTTT | CASSPQNTEAFF
TRBD2 | TRBJ2-7 | NA | TRBV6-1 | TGTGCCAGCAGTGAAGGGGGACTAGCCGCCTACGAGCAGTACTTC | CASSEGGLAAYEQYF
TRBD1 | TRBJ2-3 | NA | TRBV5-1 | TGCGCCAGCAGCTTGGGACAGGGCGAACATACGCAGTATTTT | CASSLGQGEHTQYF
TRBD1 | TRBJ1-2 | NA | TRBV6-4 | TGTGCCAGCAGGGCAAGCCACGGGACAGGGTTCTATGGCTACACCTTC | CASRASHGTGFYGYTF
NA | TRBJ2-7 | NA | TRBV5-1 | TGCGCCAGCAGCTCCCCGGGGGCGGGGGCGGACGAGCAGTACTTC | CASSSPGAGADEQYF
NA | TRBJ2-5 | NA | TRBV6-6 | TGTGCCAGCAGTTACTCGACGGCAGGATGGCGGGAGACCCAGTACTTC | CASSYSTAGWRETQYF
NA | TRBJ1-2 | NA | TRBV18 | TGTGCCAGCTCACCAAATGACGGCTACACCTTC | CASSPNDGYTF
NA | TRBJ2-5 | once | TRBV2 | TGTGCCAGTAGATTAAGGATGGCAGAGACCCAGTACTTC | CASRLRMAETQYF
TRBD1 | TRBJ1-4 | NA | TRBV5-6 | TGTGCCAGCAGCTCGCCCGGGACAGGAAAACTGTTTTTT | CASSSPGTGKLFF
TRBD2 | TRBJ2-3 | NA | TRBV4-2 | TGTGCCAGCAGCCCATCGTTAGCGGGAGACCCCCTTAGCACAGATACGCAGTATTTT | CASSPSLAGDPLSTDTQYF
TRBD2 | TRBJ2-3 | once | TRBV9 | TGTGCCAGCAGCGCGGGACTAGCGGATACAGATACGCAGTATTTT | CASSAGLADTDTQYF
NA | TRBJ2-3 | NA | TRBV19 | TGTGCCAGTAGTAGGGAAGAGACAGATACGCAGTATTTT | CASSREETDTQYF
NA | TRBJ2-1 | once | TRBV18 | TGTGCCAGCTCACCACCTATTTCCGGGGTATATGAGCAGTTCTTC | CASSPPISGVYEQFF
TRBD2 | TRBJ2-3 | NA | TRBV5-6 | TGTGCCAGCAGCTCAGTCTCGAGCGGGAGGGCACTGTATTTT | CASSSVSSGRALYF
NA | TRBJ2-3 | NA | TRBV19 | TGTGCCACCAGGGGGGAGGGCACAGATACGCAGTATTTT | CATRGEGTDTQYF
NA | TRBJ2-7 | NA | TRBV7-9 | TGTGCCAGCAGCACCGGACTGGGGATTCTGGAGCAGTACTTC | CASSTGLGILEQYF
TRBD1 | TRBJ2-1 | NA | TRBV7-9 | TGTGCCAGCAGCTCCGCCGGGACAGTTACCTACAATGAGCAGTTCTTC | CASSSAGTVTYNEQFF
TRBD2 | TRBJ2-7 | NA | TRBV7-2 | TGTGCCAGCAGCTTAATGTCTAGCGGGAGTTACGAGCAGTACTTC | CASSLMSSGSYEQYF
TRBD2 | TRBJ2-1 | NA | TRBV30 | TGTGCCTGGAAATACTTAGCTCGCGGGAGGGGCTACAATGAGCAGTTCTTC | CAWKYLARGRGYNEQFF
NA | TRBJ1-2 | NA | TRBV28 | TGTGCCAGCCTACCTGCGGGGAGGGAGGAGTATGGCTACACCTTC | CASLPAGREEYGYTF
NA | TRBJ1-2 | NA | TRBV5-5 | TGTGCCAGCAGCTTGGGGCCGGTAGGGGACTATGGCTACACCTTC | CASSLGPVGDYGYTF
NA | TRBJ2-2 | NA | TRBV9 | TGTGCCAGCAGCGTAGGTCCAGGGAGGAGCACCGGGGAGCTGTTTTTT | CASSVGPGRSTGELFF
NA | TRBJ1-1 | NA | TRBV27 | TGTGCCAGCAGTTCCCCTGTAGGAGCTTTCTTT | CASSSPVGAFF
TRBD2 | TRBJ2-1 | once | TRBV6-6 | TGTGCCAGCAGTGGGGGGGGGAATGAGCAGTTCTTC | CASSGGGNEQFF
NA | TRBJ1-5 | NA | TRBV19 | TGTGCCAGTAGTAACACCACCAGGGGACCAAATCAGCCCCAGCATTTT | CASSNTTRGPNQPQHF
TRBD2 | TRBJ2-1 | NA | TRBV11-3 | TGTGCCAGCAGCTTAGGTGGGAGGGCCGGGAATGAGCAGTTCTTC | CASSLGGRAGNEQFF
NA | TRBJ2-6 | NA | TRBV28 | TGTGCCAGCGCTTTTGGGGGCTCTGGGGCCAACGTCCTGACTTTC | CASAFGGSGANVLTF
TRBD1 | TRBJ2-5 | NA | TRBV19 | TGTGCCAGTAGTGCCCGGGACAGGGTTATTTATCAAACGGAGACCCAGTACTTC | CASSARDRVIYQTETQYF